These 29 T cell receptor beta chains share one sample of origin, sequenced in a study of blood T cell repertoires in COVID-19. Assay used: immunoSEQ multiplex PCR; TCRdb lists only in-frame clones, some missing. The repertoire has tens of thousands of clones, approximately 83% of them found once; the top ten carry roughly 30%. Sequenced material: peripheral blood. The receptors were gathered from a man between 70 and 80 years old with acute or convalescent COVID-19.

The chain combines TRBV18 with TRBJ2-5, with D tentatively TRBD1 (5 bases). Germline CDR1 KGHSH, CDR2 LQKENI. The V end lost 0 bases, the J end lost 5 bases, and 10 bases lay between the germline ends. This CDR3 comprises 14 residues. In DNA form, the CDR3 reads TGTGCCAGCTCACCACCCCCAGGGTCGGAGACCCAGTACTTC. Translation: CASSPPPGSETQYF.

The chain couples TRBV7-2 to TRBJ2-1; 9 bases map to TRBD1. CDR1 is SGHTA, CDR2 FQGNSA, per germline. The CDR3 loop spans 18 amino acids. The J segment lost 6 bases and the V segment lost 0 bases, leaving 12 bases of the junction unmatched. The CDR3 loop reads CASSLAGTGRGYGNEQFF. Here the CDR3 DNA reads TGTGCCAGCAGCTTAGCGGGGACAGGGAGGGGTTATGGCAATGAGCAGTTCTTC.

This clone was seen just once. V is TRBV2 and J is TRBJ2-1, with 11 bases aligning to TRBD2. CDR1 and CDR2 (germline): SNHLY, FYNNEI. The V gene end was trimmed by 7 bases and the J gene end by 3 bases; junction bases not matched to a gene: 8. The CDR3 contains 16 residues. CDR3 coding DNA: TGTGCCAGCAAAGATAGCGGGAGGGCCCTCTACAATGAGCAGTTCTTC. It codes for CASKDSGRALYNEQFF.

The V gene is TRBV11-2, the J gene TRBJ2-7; the match to TRBD2 covers 9 bases. The CDR3 covers 19 residues. The V gene end was trimmed by 5 bases and the J gene end by 2 bases; junction bases not matched to a gene: 19. Germline CDR1 SGHAT, CDR2 FQNNGV. The CDR3 loop is CASSPSPKIRLAAAYEQYF. The CDR3 DNA is TGTGCCAGCAGCCCATCCCCAAAGATCCGACTAGCGGCCGCCTACGAGCAGTACTTC. The full variable domain, in which reference TRBV11-2 and TRBJ2-7 provide the parts outside the CDR3, is EAGVAQSPRYKIIEKRQSVAFWCNPISGHATLYWYQQILGQGPKLLIQFQNNGVVDDSQLPKDRFSAERLKGVDSTLKIQPAKLEDSAVYLCASSPSPKIRLAAAYEQYFGPGTRLTVT.

The chain links TRBV6-5 to TRBJ2-3, with D uncertain. This CDR3 spans 16 amino acids. The germline V and J ends were trimmed by 0 bases and 4 bases, with 14 bases remaining between them. CDR1 and CDR2 from the germline V gene are MNHEY and SVGAGI. The CDR3 bases are TGTGCCAGCAGTTACTCGGCCCTCCTCGCCCCAGATACGCAGTATTTT. It encodes CASSYSALLAPDTQYF.

The gene calls are TRBV9 and TRBJ1-2; D not certain. The germline V and J ends were trimmed by 3 bases and 7 bases, with 13 bases remaining between them. From germline, CDR1 is SGDLS and CDR2 YYNGEE. There are 13 residues in the CDR3. CDR3 coding DNA: TGTGCCAGCAGCGGAAACCTAATCCGTGGCTACACCTTC. This encodes CASSGNLIRGYTF.

This chain connects TRBV14 to TRBJ1-2; D not certain. CDR3 length: 15 amino acids. The ends were cut back, 1 base at V and 2 bases at J, with 11 bases in the middle. Germline-derived CDR1 and CDR2 are SGHDN and FVKESK. This CDR3 reads CASSQGEQPNYGYTF. In nucleotides, the CDR3 is TGTGCCAGCAGCCAAGGGGAGCAGCCAAACTATGGCTACACCTTC.

This rearrangement joins TRBV28 to TRBJ1-2; D remains ambiguous. V was shortened by 5 bases and J by 6 bases, with 13 bases between the two germline ends. From germline, CDR1 is MDHEN and CDR2 SYDVKM. The CDR3 has 13 residues. CDR3 loop: CASSQRRYDGYTF. The CDR3 coding sequence is TGTGCCAGCAGTCAGAGGAGGTACGATGGCTACACCTTC.

The gene calls are TRBV6-1 and TRBJ1-1; D gene unclear. V was trimmed by 1 base and J by 4 bases, leaving 13 bases between them. The CDR3 is 15 residues long. From germline, CDR1 is MNHNS and CDR2 SASEGT. The CDR3 region is CASSEGAVGATEAFF. For the CDR3, the DNA is TGTGCCAGCAGTGAAGGCGCGGTAGGAGCCACTGAAGCTTTCTTT.

This sequence joins TRBV28 and TRBJ2-7; TRBD2 matches 9 bases. Losses at the gene ends were 2 bases for V and 5 bases for J; bases not matched to a gene: 7. This CDR3 contains 15 residues. Germline lookup yields CDR1 MDHEN and CDR2 SYDVKM. CDR3 DNA: TGTGCCAGCAGTTTAGGTCCTAGCGGGGAACACGAGCAGTACTTC. The encoded protein is CASSLGPSGEHEQYF.

This rearrangement joins TRBV11-2 to TRBJ2-1, with D possibly being TRBD2 (6 bases). CDR1 SGHAT and CDR2 FQNNGV come from the germline V gene. Trimming stripped 7 bases from V and 0 bases from J, with 10 bases between. CDR3 size: 14 residues. The CDR3 nucleotides read TGTGCCAGCACCTTCGGGAGCTCCTACAATGAGCAGTTCTTC. Encoded protein: CASTFGSSYNEQFF.

This chain links TRBV3-1 (or the pseudogene TRBV3-2) with TRBJ2-7, with 8 bases lining up with TRBD2. The CDR3 is 15 residues long. Germline trimming cut 4 bases from V and 7 bases from J; bases unmatched to any gene: 12. Germline values: CDR1 LGHDT, CDR2 YNNKEL (reference sequence). CDR3 DNA sequence: TGTGCCAGCAGCCGAGGATCCGGGACTAGTTTTGAGCAGTACTTC. Its protein product is CASSRGSGTSFEQYF.

This chain connects TRBV7-9 to TRBJ2-5; 7 nucleotides align to TRBD2. The germline gives CDR1 SEHNR, CDR2 FQNEAQ (reference sequence). V lost 1 base, J lost 5 bases, and 7 bases stayed unmatched. There are 15 residues in the CDR3. This chain's CDR3 is CASSLVGLVRETQYF. DNA of the CDR3: TGTGCCAGCAGCTTAGTCGGACTAGTAAGGGAGACCCAGTACTTC.

The chain joins TRBV7-3 to TRBJ2-3; D may be TRBD1 (6 bases). Trimming removed 5 bases at V and 4 bases at J, with 13 bases between. The CDR3 extends over 14 amino acids. The germline gives CDR1 SGHTA, CDR2 FQGTGA. This CDR3 reads CASSATGNADTQYF. CDR3 nucleotide sequence: TGTGCCAGCAGCGCAACAGGGAATGCAGATACGCAGTATTTT.

V is TRBV18 and J is TRBJ2-7; a possible D gene is TRBD2 (7 bases). This CDR3 has 16 amino acids. Trimming left V 0 bases short and J 4 bases short, with 16 bases between. Germline V CDR1 and CDR2: KGHSH, LQKENI. CDR3 in amino acids: CASSPPGAGDGYEQYF. For the CDR3, the DNA is TGTGCCAGCTCACCACCGGGGGCGGGAGACGGGTACGAGCAGTACTTC.

The CDR3 here is CASSLGLTKEETQYF. CDR3 nucleotide sequence: TGTGCCAGCAGCCTGGGACTTACTAAGGAGGAGACCCAGTACTTC. V and J are TRBV7-2 and TRBJ2-5, with D maybe TRBD2 (6 bases). Germline values: CDR1 SGHTA, CDR2 FQGNSA. V was cut by 5 bases and J by 5 bases, with 18 bases left in between. The length of the CDR3 is 15 residues.

This chain connects TRBV9 to TRBJ2-7, with 11 bases lining up with TRBD2. The length of the CDR3 is 15 residues. The V and J ends lost 3 bases and 5 bases, in that order; junction bases with no gene match: 7. Germline V gene data show CDR1 as SGDLS and CDR2 as YYNGEE. The CDR3 sequence is CASSAILAGVNEQYF. The CDR3, as DNA: TGTGCCAGCAGCGCGATACTAGCGGGAGTGAACGAGCAGTACTTC.

This clone was picked up a small number of times. The chain is built from TRBV28 and TRBJ1-2; 7 nucleotides agree with TRBD1. The V and J ends lost 6 bases and 4 bases, in that order; junction bases with no gene match: 5. This CDR3 region has 13 residues. Germline V gives CDR1 MDHEN, CDR2 SYDVKM. CDR3 loop: CASRVTGVYGYTF. Here the CDR3 DNA reads TGTGCCAGCAGGGTCACAGGGGTCTATGGCTACACCTTC.

By frequency in the sample, this clone is medium-sized. J is TRBJ2-7 and V is TRBV10-3; D is possibly TRBD2 (5 bases). Germline V lookup: CDR1 ENHRY, CDR2 SYGVKD. V lost 1 base, J lost 6 bases, and 16 bases lay in between. This CDR3 is built from 15 residues. The CDR3 loop reads CAISEFLGSGIEQYF. The CDR3, as DNA: TGTGCCATCAGTGAGTTTCTAGGCTCGGGGATCGAGCAGTACTTC.

The genes are TRBV28 and TRBJ2-3; 11 nucleotides align to TRBD2. J gave up 4 bases and V 4 bases, and 16 bases lay outside the gene matches. The CDR3 totals 19 residues. Germline V CDR1 and CDR2: MDHEN, SYDVKM. In DNA, the CDR3 is TGTGCCAGCAGTTCGCGACTGCTAGCGGGAGGTCCGAGACCAGATACGCAGTATTTT. Encoded protein: CASSSRLLAGGPRPDTQYF.

This chain links TRBV10-3 with TRBJ1-2, with TRBD1 as a possible D gene (6 bases). The ends were cut back, 10 bases at V and 3 bases at J, with 18 bases in the middle. The CDR3 is 14 residues long. The germline CDR1 and CDR2 sequences are ENHRY and SYGVKD. The CDR3 DNA reads as TGTGCCAGTGGGGCGGGGGGCTCGGACTATGGCTACACCTTC. It codes for CASGAGGSDYGYTF.

The chain is built from TRBV19 and TRBJ1-1; D gene ambiguous. Trimming shortened V by 7 bases and J by 0 bases, and 12 bases separated the two germline ends. The CDR3 has 14 amino acids. The germline V gene encodes CDR1 LNHDA and CDR2 SQIVND (reference sequence). The CDR3 DNA reads TGTGCCAGTACCTATGGGCGGGTGAACACTGAAGCTTTCTTT. Amino acids: CASTYGRVNTEAFF.

V usage is TRBV6-4 and J usage is TRBJ2-1; D might be TRBD1 (6 bases). The V end was cut by 6 bases, the J end by 2 bases, with 17 bases between. Germline V gene data show CDR1 as MRHNA and CDR2 as SNTAGT. The CDR3 is made up of 16 amino acids. CDR3: CASSASTGLAYNEQFF. As DNA, the CDR3 is TGTGCCAGCAGCGCTTCGACAGGACTTGCCTACAATGAGCAGTTCTTC.

The chain employs TRBV7-9 and TRBJ2-3, with a tentative D call TRBD1 (6 bases). Germline V gives CDR1 SEHNR, CDR2 FQNEAQ (reference sequence). V was clipped by 2 bases and J by 6 bases, with 18 bases between them. The CDR3 extends over 16 amino acids. The CDR3 region is CASSLRRGRGADTQYF. The CDR3, as DNA: TGTGCCAGCAGCTTACGTCGGGGCAGGGGAGCCGATACGCAGTATTTT.

The chain carries TRBV7-7 and TRBJ2-1, with D maybe TRBD1 (6 bases). V lost 0 bases, J lost 5 bases, and 17 bases lay in between. This CDR3 spans 17 amino acids. Germline-derived CDR1 and CDR2 are SSHAT and FNYEAQ (reference sequence). The CDR3 DNA reads as TGTGCCAGCAGCTTAGCGCTAGGCAGGGGAATGGACAATGAGCAGTTCTTC. Translated, it gives CASSLALGRGMDNEQFF.

This clone was recorded only once. The V and J genes are TRBV20-1 and TRBJ1-5, with TRBD1 matching over 12 bases. The germline gives CDR1 DFQATT, CDR2 SNEGSKA (reference sequence). The CDR3 covers 18 residues. Trimming took 3 bases from V and 0 from J; bases not matched to a gene: 9. The CDR3 is CSASPGTGGWNSNQPQHF. DNA of the CDR3: TGCAGTGCTAGTCCCGGGACAGGGGGCTGGAATAGCAATCAGCCCCAGCATTTT.

This clone was seen only a few times. V and J are TRBV9 and TRBJ2-1; 7 bases are a match to TRBD2. Germline V lookup: CDR1 SGDLS, CDR2 YYNGEE. Trimming cost V 0 bases and J 0 bases; bases outside gene matches: 6. The CDR3 is 17 amino acids. For the CDR3, the DNA is TGTGCCAGCAGCGTAGCTCGGGGCGGGAGCTCCTACAATGAGCAGTTCTTC. Its translation: CASSVARGGSSYNEQFF.

The rearrangement joins TRBV24-1 to TRBJ1-5; 8 bases fit TRBD1. Unmatched junction bases numbered 10, after V lost 4 bases and J lost 6 bases. Looked up from germline, CDR1 is KGHDR and CDR2 is SFDVKD. The CDR3 totals 16 residues. CDR3 residues: CATSDRGTGSSQPQHF. In nucleotides, the CDR3 is TGTGCCACCAGTGACCGGGGGACAGGTTCCAGTCAGCCCCAGCATTTT.

The chain employs TRBV28 and TRBJ2-1, with a tentative D call TRBD1 (6 bases). The V end was cut by 6 bases, the J end by 0 bases, with 9 bases between. CDR3 length: 14 amino acids. Germline values: CDR1 MDHEN, CDR2 SYDVKM. The chain's CDR3 is CASRLGGSYNEQFF. The CDR3 bases are TGTGCCAGCAGGCTAGGGGGCTCCTACAATGAGCAGTTCTTC. The variable domain in full, completed from reference TRBV28 and TRBJ2-1, reads DVKVTQSSRYLVKRTGEKVFLECVQDMDHENMFWYRQDPGLGLRLIYFSYDVKMKEKGDIPEGYSVSREKKERFSLILESASTNQTSMYLCASRLGGSYNEQFFGPGTRLTVL.